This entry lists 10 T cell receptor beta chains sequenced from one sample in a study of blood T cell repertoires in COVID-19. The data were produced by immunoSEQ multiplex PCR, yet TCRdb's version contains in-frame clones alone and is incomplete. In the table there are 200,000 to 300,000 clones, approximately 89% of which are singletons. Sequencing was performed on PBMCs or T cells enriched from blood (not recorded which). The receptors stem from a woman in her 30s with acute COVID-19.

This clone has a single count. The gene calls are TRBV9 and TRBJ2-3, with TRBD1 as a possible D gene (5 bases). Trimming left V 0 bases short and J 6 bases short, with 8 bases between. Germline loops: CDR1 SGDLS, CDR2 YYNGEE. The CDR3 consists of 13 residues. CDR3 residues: CASSVVAGDTQYF. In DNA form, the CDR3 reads TGTGCCAGCAGCGTAGTGGCAGGGGATACGCAGTATTTT.

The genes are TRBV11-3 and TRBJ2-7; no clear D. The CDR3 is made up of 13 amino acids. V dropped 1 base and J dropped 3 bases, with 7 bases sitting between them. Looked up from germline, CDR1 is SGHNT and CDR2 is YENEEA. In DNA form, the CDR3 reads TGTGCCAGCAGCTTAGTTCCAGGCTACGAGCAGTACTTC. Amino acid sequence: CASSLVPGYEQYF.

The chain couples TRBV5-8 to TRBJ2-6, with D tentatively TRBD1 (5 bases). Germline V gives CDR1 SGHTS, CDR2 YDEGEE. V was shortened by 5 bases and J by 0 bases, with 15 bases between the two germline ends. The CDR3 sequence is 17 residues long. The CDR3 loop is CASRRTLPSSGANVLTF. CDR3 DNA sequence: TGTGCCAGCAGACGGACACTCCCAAGCTCTGGGGCCAACGTCCTGACTTTC.

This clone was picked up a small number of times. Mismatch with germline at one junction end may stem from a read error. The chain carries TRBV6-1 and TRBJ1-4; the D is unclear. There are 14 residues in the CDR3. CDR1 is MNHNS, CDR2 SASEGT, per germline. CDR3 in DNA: TGTGCCAGCGGTGAAGTCGGGTTTAATGAAAAACTGTTTTTT. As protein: CASGEVGFNEKLFF.

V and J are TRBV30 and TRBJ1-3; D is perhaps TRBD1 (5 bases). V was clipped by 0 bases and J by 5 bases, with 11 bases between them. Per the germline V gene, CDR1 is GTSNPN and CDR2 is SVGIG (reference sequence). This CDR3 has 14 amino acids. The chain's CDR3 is CAWSVGPGRNTIYF. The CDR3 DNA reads TGTGCCTGGAGTGTAGGTCCAGGGCGAAACACCATATATTTT. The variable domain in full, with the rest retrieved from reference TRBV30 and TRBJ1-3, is SQTIHQWPATLVQPVGSPLSLECTVEGTSNPNLYWYRQAAGRGLQLLFYSVGIGQISSEVPQNLSASRPQDRQFILSSKKLLLSDSGFYLCAWSVGPGRNTIYFGEGSWLTVV.

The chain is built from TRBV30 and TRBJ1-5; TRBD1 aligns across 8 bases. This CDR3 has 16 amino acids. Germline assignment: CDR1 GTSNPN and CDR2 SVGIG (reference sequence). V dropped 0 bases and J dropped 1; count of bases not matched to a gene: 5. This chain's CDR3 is CAWSVPRGRSNQPQHF. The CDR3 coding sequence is TGTGCCTGGAGTGTACCCAGGGGGCGAAGCAATCAGCCCCAGCATTTT.

The CDR3 reads CASSERQDSYEQYF. CDR3 bases: TGTGCCAGCAGCGAAAGACAGGACTCCTACGAGCAGTACTTC. J is TRBJ2-7 and V is TRBV9, with a tentative D call TRBD1 (6 bases). V was cut by 3 bases and J by 0 bases, with 10 bases left in between. Germline CDR1 reads SGDLS; CDR2 reads YYNGEE. The CDR3 contains 14 residues.

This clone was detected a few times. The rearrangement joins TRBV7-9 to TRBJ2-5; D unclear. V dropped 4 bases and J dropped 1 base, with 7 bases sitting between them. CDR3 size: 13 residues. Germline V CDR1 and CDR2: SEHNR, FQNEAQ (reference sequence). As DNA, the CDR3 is TGTGCCAGCAGCTACTCCCCCCAAGAGACCCAGTACTTC. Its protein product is CASSYSPQETQYF.

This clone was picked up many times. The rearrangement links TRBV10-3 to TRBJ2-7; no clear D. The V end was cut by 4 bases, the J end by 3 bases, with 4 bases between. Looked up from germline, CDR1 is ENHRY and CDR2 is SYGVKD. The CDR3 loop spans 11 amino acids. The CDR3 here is CAISGHYEQYF. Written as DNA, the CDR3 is TGTGCCATCAGTGGACACTACGAGCAGTACTTC.

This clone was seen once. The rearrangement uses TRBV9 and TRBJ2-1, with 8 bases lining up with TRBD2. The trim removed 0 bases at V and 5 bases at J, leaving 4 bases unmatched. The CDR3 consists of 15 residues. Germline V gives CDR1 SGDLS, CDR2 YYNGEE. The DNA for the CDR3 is TGTGCCAGCAGCGTAGCTGGCGGGAGGCACAATGAGCAGTTCTTC. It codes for CASSVAGGRHNEQFF.